This T cell receptor (beta chain) is from a study of lymphopenia after photon versus proton radiotherapy. Assay used: immunoSEQ multiplex PCR; TCRdb lists only in-frame clones, some missing. This sample yields 50,000 or so clones, of which roughly nine tenths are seen a single time; approximately 19% belongs to the top ten. Germline CDR1 MNHEY, CDR2 SMNVEV (reference sequence). CDR3 length equals 16 residues. Trimming cost V 3 bases and J 0 bases, with 13 bases left between them. Here the sequenced sample was peripheral blood, taken from a patient treated with photon-based radiotherapy. The TCR originated in a woman aged 40-49 years with cholangiocarcinoma. This rearrangement joins TRBV27 to TRBJ2-3; possibly TRBD2 for D (5 bases). CDR3 residues: CASSLFPLGSTDTQYF. CDR3 sequence (DNA): TGTGCCAGCAGTTTGTTTCCACTAGGTAGCACAGATACGCAGTATTTT.